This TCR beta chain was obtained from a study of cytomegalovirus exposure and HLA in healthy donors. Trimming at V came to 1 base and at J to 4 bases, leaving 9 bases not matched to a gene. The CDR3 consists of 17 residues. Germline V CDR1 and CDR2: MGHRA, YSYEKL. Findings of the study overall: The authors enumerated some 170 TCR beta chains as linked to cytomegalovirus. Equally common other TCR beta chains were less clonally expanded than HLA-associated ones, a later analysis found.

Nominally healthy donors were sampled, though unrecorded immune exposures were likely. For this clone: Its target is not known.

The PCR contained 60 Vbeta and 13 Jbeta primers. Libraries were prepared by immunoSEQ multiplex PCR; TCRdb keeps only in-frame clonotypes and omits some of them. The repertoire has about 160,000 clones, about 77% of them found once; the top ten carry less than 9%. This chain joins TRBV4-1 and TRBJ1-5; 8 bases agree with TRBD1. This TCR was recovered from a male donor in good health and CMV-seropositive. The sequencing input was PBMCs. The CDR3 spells CASSQGGARTGNQPQHF. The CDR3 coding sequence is TGCGCCAGCAGCCAAGGGGGAGCCCGGACAGGGAATCAGCCCCAGCATTTT.